This T cell receptor beta chain was sequenced during a study of cytomegalovirus exposure and HLA in healthy donors. Regarding this clone: The antigen is unknown.

With 60 Vbeta and 13 Jbeta primers, the PCR was carried out. Sequenced by immunoSEQ multiplex PCR; TCRdb stores in-frame clones only, minus some. The table shows roughly 45,000 clones, with about 60% occurring only once. Germline values: CDR1 SEHNR, CDR2 FQNEAQ (reference sequence). Trimming stripped 5 bases from V and 4 bases from J, with 11 bases between. CDR3 length equals 13 residues. Donors had nominal health at sampling but likely had unrecorded immune exposures. General study results and limits: Clonal expansion, a later analysis showed, was greater in HLA-associated TCR beta chains than in equally common others. Presence/absence analyses assumed roughly uniform sequencing depth across donors. Some highly shared sequence variants likely arose as a pipeline artifact.

This rearrangement joins TRBV7-9 to TRBJ1-2; D is undetermined. Sequenced sample: PBMCs. The receptor's source is a human donor in good health. The CDR3 loop reads CASSPDGGYGYTF. The CDR3 coding sequence is TGTGCCAGCAGCCCTGACGGAGGCTATGGCTACACCTTC.